This T cell receptor (beta chain) appears in the sequencing data of a study of post-analysis software for immune sequencing data. Across the study: Included courses were relapsing-remitting and secondary progressive multiple sclerosis; progressive-relapsing multiple sclerosis was also included.

The CDR3 has 14 amino acids. The germline V gene encodes CDR1 PRHDT and CDR2 FYEKMQ (reference sequence). The TCR beta cDNA libraries carried unique molecular identifiers. The yield from roughly 1 to 10 million T cells was around 500,000 cDNA molecules in total. TCRdb re-analysed the PCR reads in MiXCR, keeping a single row per CDR3 protein. The table includes about 210,000 distinct CDR3 sequences, 29% detected once. This clonotype appeared a few times. Its antigen remains unidentified. The junction and the germline gene differ at one end; a read error may be behind it. Notes on the study in general: A handful of TRBV segments were more frequent in patients than controls; TRBV5-6, TRBV5-1 and TRBV20-1 belonged to this group.

The rearrangement links TRBV13 to TRBJ2-1; D is uncertain. Specimen: blood. This clonotype was obtained from a girl between 2 and 17 years old with multiple sclerosis. For the CDR3, the DNA is TGTGCCAGCAGCTTAGGACGAGGTCGGAATGGGCAGTTCTTC. It codes for CASSLGRGRNGQFF.